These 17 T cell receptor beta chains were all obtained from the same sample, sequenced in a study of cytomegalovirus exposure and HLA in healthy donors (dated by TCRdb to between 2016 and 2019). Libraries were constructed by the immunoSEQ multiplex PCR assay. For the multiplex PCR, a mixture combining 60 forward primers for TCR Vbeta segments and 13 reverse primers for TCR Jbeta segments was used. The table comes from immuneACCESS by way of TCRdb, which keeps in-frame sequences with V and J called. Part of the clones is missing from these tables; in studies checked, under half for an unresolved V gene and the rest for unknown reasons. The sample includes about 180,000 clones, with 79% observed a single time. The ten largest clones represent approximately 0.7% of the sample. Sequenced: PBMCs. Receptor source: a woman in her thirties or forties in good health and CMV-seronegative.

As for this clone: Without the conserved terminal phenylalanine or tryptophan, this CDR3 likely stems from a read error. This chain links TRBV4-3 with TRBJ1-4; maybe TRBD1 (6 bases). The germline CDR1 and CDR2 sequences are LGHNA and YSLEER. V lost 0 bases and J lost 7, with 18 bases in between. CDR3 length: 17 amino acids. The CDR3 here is CASSQDLIGTGREKLFV. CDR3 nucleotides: TGCGCCAGCAGCCAAGATTTGATAGGCACAGGGCGTGAAAAACTGTTTGTT.

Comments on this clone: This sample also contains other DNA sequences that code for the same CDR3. This CDR3 is CASSQVTGNTEAFF. CDR3 nucleotides: TGCGCCAGCAGCCAGGTCACGGGGAACACTGAAGCTTTCTTT. This chain links TRBV4-1 with TRBJ1-1, with unresolved D. V lost 3 bases to trimming and J lost 1 base, with 9 bases between them. CDR1 MGHRA and CDR2 YSYEKL come from the germline V gene. The CDR3 spans 14 residues.

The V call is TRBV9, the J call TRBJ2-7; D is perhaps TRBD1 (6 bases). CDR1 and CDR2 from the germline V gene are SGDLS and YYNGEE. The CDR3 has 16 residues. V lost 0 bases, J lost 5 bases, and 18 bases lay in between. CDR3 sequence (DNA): TGTGCCAGCAGCGTAGACGCGGCAGGGGATCGGAACGAGCAGTACTTC. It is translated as CASSVDAAGDRNEQYF.

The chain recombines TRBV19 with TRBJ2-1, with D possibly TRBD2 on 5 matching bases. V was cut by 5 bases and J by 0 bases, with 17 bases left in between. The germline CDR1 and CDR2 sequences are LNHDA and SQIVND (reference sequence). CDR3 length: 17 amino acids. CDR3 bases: TGTGCCAGTAGTCCCACAGCGGCCGCAAGCTCCTACAATGAGCAGTTCTTC. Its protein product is CASSPTAAASSYNEQFF.

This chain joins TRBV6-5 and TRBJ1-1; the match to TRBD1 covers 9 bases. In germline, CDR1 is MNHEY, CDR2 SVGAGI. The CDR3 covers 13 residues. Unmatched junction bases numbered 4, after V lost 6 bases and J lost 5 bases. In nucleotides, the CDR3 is TGTGCCAGCAGGAGACAGGGGGATACTGAAGCTTTCTTT. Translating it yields CASRRQGDTEAFF.

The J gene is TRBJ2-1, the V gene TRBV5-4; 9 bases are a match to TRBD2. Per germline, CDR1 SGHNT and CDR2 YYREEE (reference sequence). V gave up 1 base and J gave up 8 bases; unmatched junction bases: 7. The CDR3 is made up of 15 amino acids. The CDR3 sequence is CASSLRAGGPYEQFF. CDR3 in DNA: TGTGCCAGCAGCTTGAGGGCGGGAGGGCCCTATGAGCAGTTCTTC.

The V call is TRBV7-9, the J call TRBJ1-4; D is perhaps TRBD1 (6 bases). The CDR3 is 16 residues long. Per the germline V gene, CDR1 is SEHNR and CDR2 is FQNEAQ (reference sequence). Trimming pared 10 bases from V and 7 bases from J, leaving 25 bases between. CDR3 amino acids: CATQRGQPTLGEKLFF. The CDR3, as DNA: TGTGCCACCCAACGAGGACAGCCCACTTTAGGTGAAAAACTGTTTTTT.

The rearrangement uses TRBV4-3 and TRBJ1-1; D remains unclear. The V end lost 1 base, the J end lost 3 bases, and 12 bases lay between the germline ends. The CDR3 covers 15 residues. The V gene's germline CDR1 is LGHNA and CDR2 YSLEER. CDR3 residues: CASSQGGVGHTEAFF. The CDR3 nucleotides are TGCGCCAGCAGCCAAGGCGGGGTAGGGCACACTGAAGCTTTCTTT.

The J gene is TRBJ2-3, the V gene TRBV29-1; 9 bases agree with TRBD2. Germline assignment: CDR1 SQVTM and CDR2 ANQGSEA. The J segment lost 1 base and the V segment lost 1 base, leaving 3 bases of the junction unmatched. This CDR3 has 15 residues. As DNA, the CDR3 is TGCAGCGTTGAAGTAGCGGGAGTGGGCACAGATACGCAGTATTTT. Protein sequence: CSVEVAGVGTDTQYF.

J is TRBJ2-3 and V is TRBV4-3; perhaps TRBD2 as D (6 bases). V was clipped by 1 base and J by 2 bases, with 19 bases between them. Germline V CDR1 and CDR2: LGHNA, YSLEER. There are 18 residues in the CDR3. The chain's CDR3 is CASSQVFRRGPYTDTQYF. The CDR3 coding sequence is TGCGCCAGCAGCCAAGTCTTTCGGCGGGGACCCTACACAGATACGCAGTATTTT.

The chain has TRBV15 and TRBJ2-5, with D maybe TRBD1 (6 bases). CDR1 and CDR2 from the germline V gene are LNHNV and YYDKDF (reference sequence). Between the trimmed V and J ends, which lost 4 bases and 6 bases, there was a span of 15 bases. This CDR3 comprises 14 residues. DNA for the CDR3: TGTGCCACCAGCACCCCCAACAGGGTTAAGACCCAGTACTTC. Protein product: CATSTPNRVKTQYF.

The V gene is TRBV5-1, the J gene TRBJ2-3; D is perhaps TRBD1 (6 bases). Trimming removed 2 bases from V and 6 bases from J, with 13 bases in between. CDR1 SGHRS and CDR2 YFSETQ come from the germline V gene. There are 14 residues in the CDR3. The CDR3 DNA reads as TGCGCCAGCAGCTTCCGAGGGGGAGAGGATACGCAGTATTTT. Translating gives CASSFRGGEDTQYF.

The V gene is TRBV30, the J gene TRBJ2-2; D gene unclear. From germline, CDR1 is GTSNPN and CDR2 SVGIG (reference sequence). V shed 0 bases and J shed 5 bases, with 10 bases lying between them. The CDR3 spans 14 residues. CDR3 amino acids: CAWSVIGSTGELFF. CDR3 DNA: TGTGCCTGGAGTGTAATCGGGTCGACCGGGGAGCTGTTTTTT.

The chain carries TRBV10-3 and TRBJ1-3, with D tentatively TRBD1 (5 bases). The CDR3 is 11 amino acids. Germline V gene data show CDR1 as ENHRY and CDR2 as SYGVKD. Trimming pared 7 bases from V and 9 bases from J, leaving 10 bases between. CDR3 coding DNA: TGTGCCATCACTTTTGGGGCCACCATATATTTT. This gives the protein CAITFGATIYF.

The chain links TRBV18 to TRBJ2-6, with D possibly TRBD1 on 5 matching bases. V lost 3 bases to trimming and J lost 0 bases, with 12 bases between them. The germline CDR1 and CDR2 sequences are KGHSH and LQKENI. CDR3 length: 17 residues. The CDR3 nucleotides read TGTGCCAGCTCACCTATACCGACAGTCTCTGGGGCCAACGTCCTGACTTTC. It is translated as CASSPIPTVSGANVLTF.

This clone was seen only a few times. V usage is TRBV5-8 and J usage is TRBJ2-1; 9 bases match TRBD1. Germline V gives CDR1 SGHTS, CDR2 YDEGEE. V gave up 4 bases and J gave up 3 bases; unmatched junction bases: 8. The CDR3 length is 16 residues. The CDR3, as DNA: TGTGCCAGCAGCCGTGACAGGGGGGGAGACTACAATGAGCAGTTCTTC. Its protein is CASSRDRGGDYNEQFF.

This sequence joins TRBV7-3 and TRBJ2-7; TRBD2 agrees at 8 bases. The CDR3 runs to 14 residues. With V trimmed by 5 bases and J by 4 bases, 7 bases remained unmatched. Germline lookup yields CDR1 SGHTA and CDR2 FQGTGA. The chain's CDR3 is CASSPSAGAYEQYF. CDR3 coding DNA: TGTGCCAGCAGCCCCTCAGCGGGAGCGTACGAGCAGTACTTC.